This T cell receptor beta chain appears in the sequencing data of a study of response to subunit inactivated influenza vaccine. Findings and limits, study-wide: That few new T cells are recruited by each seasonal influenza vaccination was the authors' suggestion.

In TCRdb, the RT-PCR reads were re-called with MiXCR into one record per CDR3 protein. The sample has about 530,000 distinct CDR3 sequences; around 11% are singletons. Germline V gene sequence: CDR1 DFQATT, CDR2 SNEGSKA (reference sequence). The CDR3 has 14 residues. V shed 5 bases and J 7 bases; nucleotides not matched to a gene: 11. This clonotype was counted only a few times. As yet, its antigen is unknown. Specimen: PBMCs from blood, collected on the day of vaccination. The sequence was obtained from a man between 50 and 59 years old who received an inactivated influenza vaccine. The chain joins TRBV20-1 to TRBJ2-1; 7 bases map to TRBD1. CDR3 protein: CSARQGISFNEQFF. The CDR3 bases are TGCAGTGCTCGACAGGGCATTTCTTTTAATGAGCAGTTCTTC.